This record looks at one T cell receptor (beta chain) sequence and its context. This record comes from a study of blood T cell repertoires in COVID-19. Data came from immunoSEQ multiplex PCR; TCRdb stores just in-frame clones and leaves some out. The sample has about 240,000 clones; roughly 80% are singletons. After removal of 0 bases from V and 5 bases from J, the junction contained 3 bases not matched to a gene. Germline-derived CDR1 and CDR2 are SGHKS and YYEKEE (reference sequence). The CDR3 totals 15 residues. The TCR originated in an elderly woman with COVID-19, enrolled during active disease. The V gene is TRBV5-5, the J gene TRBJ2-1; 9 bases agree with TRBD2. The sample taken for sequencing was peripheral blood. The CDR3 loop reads CASSLDSGRNNEQFF. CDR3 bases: TGTGCCAGCAGCTTGGATAGCGGGAGAAACAATGAGCAGTTCTTC.